A single sample gave rise to the 27 T cell receptor beta chains below, sequenced in a study of identical twins. TCRdb recomputed calls from the 5' RACE reads with MiXCR, one row per CDR3 protein. The sample carries about 530,000 distinct CDR3 sequences, roughly 15% recorded once. These same data were also listed under a study on yellow fever vaccine responses in identical twins.

Sequenced material: CD4+ T cells sorted from blood. The receptors were gathered from a young woman in good health.

This clonotype was seen once. For the CDR3, the DNA is TGTGCCAGCTCACCAATCGGGGGGGCTTCCGAGCAGTACTTC. Its protein product is CASSPIGGASEQYF. The chain carries TRBV18 and TRBJ2-7; TRBD2 aligns across 8 bases. J lost 6 bases, V lost 2 bases, and 6 bases had no gene match. The CDR3 consists of 14 residues. Germline CDR1 and CDR2: KGHSH and LQKENI. The full variable domain, in which reference TRBV18 and TRBJ2-7 provide the parts outside the CDR3, is NAGVMQNPRHLVRRRGQEARLRCSPMKGHSHVYWYRQLPEEGLKFMVYLQKENIIDESGMPKERFSAEFPKEGPSILRIQQVVRGDSAAYFCASSPIGGASEQYFGPGTRLTVT.

V and J are TRBV5-1 and TRBJ2-7; 7 bases are shared with TRBD2. Germline V gives CDR1 SGHRS, CDR2 YFSETQ. The CDR3 has 14 residues. V gave up 6 bases and J gave up 3 bases; unmatched junction bases: 9. The CDR3 DNA follows: TGCGCCAGCAAGCGGGCTAGCGGAAACTACGAGCAGTACTTC. As protein: CASKRASGNYEQYF.

This sequence joins TRBV12-3 or TRBV12-4 and TRBJ2-2; D not resolved. CDR3 length: 11 amino acids. The V and J ends lost 5 bases and 7 bases respectively, with 5 bases between them. CDR3 region: CASSKVGELFF. CDR3 in DNA: TGTGCCAGCAGTAAGGTCGGGGAGCTGTTTTTT.

This rearrangement joins TRBV12-3 or TRBV12-4 to TRBJ1-1; D is perhaps TRBD1 (5 bases). The CDR3 sequence is 14 residues long. Trimming removed 7 bases at V and 3 bases at J, with 15 bases between. In DNA form, the CDR3 reads TGTGCCAGCACAAATGGGGGGACTGACACTGAAGCTTTCTTT. The encoded protein is CASTNGGTDTEAFF.

The gene calls are TRBV10-3 and TRBJ2-1; TRBD2 matches 13 bases. V was pared by 8 bases and J by 10 bases, with 5 bases of the junction left unmatched. There are 13 residues in the CDR3. Germline V CDR1 and CDR2: ENHRY, SYGVKD. The CDR3 DNA reads as TGTGCCATCGGGGGGACTAGCGGGGTAGAGCAGTTCTTC. Its protein product is CAIGGTSGVEQFF.

This clonotype was detected only a few times. Here the CDR3 reads CSARVLAGAEDTQYF. The CDR3 nucleotides are TGCAGTGCTAGAGTGCTAGCGGGAGCTGAAGATACGCAGTATTTT. V gene TRBV20-1 combines with J gene TRBJ2-3; TRBD2 aligns across 10 bases. This CDR3 has 15 amino acids. CDR1 and CDR2 (germline): DFQATT, SNEGSKA (reference sequence). V lost 1 base to trimming and J lost 5 bases; unmatched junction nucleotides: 6.

The chain joins TRBV28 to TRBJ1-2, with a possible D match to TRBD1 (6 bases). V was pared by 8 bases and J by 7 bases, with 14 bases between. Germline CDR1 MDHEN, CDR2 SYDVKM. This CDR3 contains 12 residues. In DNA, the CDR3 is TGTGCCAGCGGTTCCGTGGGGGCTGGCTACACCTTC. This translates into CASGSVGAGYTF.

This rearrangement joins TRBV28 to TRBJ2-6; D call uncertain. The V gene lost 1 base and the J gene lost 4 bases, with 8 bases spanning the gap. Germline lookup yields CDR1 MDHEN and CDR2 SYDVKM. CDR3 size: 15 residues. The CDR3 reads CASSLYRRGANVLTF. DNA of the CDR3: TGTGCCAGCAGTTTATATCGTAGGGGGGCCAACGTCCTGACTTTC.

This clonotype was seen more than once but under ten times. V usage is TRBV4-1 and J usage is TRBJ2-7, with a possible D match to TRBD2 (6 bases). The germline gives CDR1 MGHRA, CDR2 YSYEKL. Trimming removed 1 base at V and 0 bases at J, with 10 bases between. CDR3 length equals 15 residues. The CDR3 bases are TGCGCCAGCAGCCAAGGGGACGGGAGCTCCTACGAGCAGTACTTC. Translated, it gives CASSQGDGSSYEQYF.

This sequence joins TRBV6-5 and TRBJ2-2; no firm D call. CDR3 length: 15 amino acids. The germline gives CDR1 MNHEY, CDR2 SVGAGI. The ends were cut back, 7 bases at V and 6 bases at J, with 18 bases in the middle. CDR3 region: CASIRASNGPGELFF. CDR3 nucleotide sequence: TGTGCCAGCATTAGGGCTAGTAACGGGCCCGGGGAGCTGTTTTTT.

The chain carries TRBV7-3 and TRBJ2-3; 11 bases match TRBD1. The CDR3 consists of 17 residues. Germline V gene data show CDR1 as SGHTA and CDR2 as FQGTGA. With V trimmed by 0 bases and J by 4 bases, 6 bases remained unmatched. CDR3 in DNA: TGTGCCAGCAGCTTAACGGTCGGGACAGGGGGAGCAGATACGCAGTATTTT. This sequence encodes CASSLTVGTGGADTQYF.

The sample holds a few counts of this clonotype. In DNA form, the CDR3 reads TGCGCCAGCAGCCAGGTGACCTTCCGGGGGGGCACTGAAGCTTTCTTT. It is translated as CASSQVTFRGGTEAFF. This chain links TRBV5-1 with TRBJ1-1, with D maybe TRBD1 (5 bases). The ends were cut back, 4 bases at V and 4 bases at J, with 20 bases in the middle. The length of the CDR3 is 16 residues. Germline V lookup: CDR1 SGHRS, CDR2 YFSETQ.

This clonotype was seen more than once but under ten times. The chain is built from TRBV12-3 or TRBV12-4 and TRBJ1-2, with 9 bases identical to TRBD1. Trimming at V came to 3 bases and at J to 4 bases, leaving 15 bases not matched to a gene. The CDR3 runs to 18 residues. This CDR3 reads CASSFFSGQGFSIYGYTF. The CDR3 DNA reads TGTGCCAGCAGTTTTTTCTCGGGACAGGGTTTTTCTATCTATGGCTACACCTTC.

Regarding this clonotype: Given a much more abundant clone one base away, this may be a read error. The chain links TRBV2 to TRBJ2-2; D is uncertain. The CDR3 extends over 14 amino acids. V shed 4 bases and J shed 1 base, with 7 bases lying between them. Germline CDR1 SNHLY, CDR2 FYNNEI. CDR3 protein: CASSVPGNTGELFF. The DNA of the CDR3 is TGTGCCAGCAGTGTCCCAGGGAACACCGGGGAGCTGTTTTTT.

This clonotype was detected a few times. V is TRBV10-3 and J is TRBJ2-2, with D possibly TRBD1 on 6 matching bases. V shed 5 bases and J shed 6 bases, with 10 bases lying between them. Germline values: CDR1 ENHRY, CDR2 SYGVKD. The CDR3 spans 13 residues. The CDR3 DNA is TGTGCCATCAGTAGCAGGGGATCCGGGGAGCTGTTTTTT. This gives the protein CAISSRGSGELFF.

This clonotype appeared many times. The V and J genes are TRBV5-1 and TRBJ2-2; the D is unclear. Trimming took off 5 bases at V and 6 bases at J, with 5 bases between the two ends. The CDR3 has 11 residues. Germline assignment: CDR1 SGHRS and CDR2 YFSETQ. As DNA, the CDR3 is TGCGCCAGCAGTTTCGCCGGGGAGCTGTTTTTT. Translating it yields CASSFAGELFF.

V is TRBV20-1 and J is TRBJ2-7; 12 bases line up with TRBD2. This CDR3 contains 15 residues. Per germline, CDR1 DFQATT and CDR2 SNEGSKA (reference sequence). V lost 5 bases, J lost 4 bases, and 9 bases stayed unmatched. The CDR3 DNA is TGCAGTGCTCCATCCTCTAGCGGGGGGGCTTACGAGCAGTACTTC. It codes for CSAPSSSGGAYEQYF.

This clonotype occurred a few times. The chain couples TRBV14 to TRBJ2-6, with D hard to call. Germline V lookup: CDR1 SGHDN, CDR2 FVKESK. The CDR3 is made up of 18 amino acids. V lost 4 bases and J lost 1, with 17 bases in between. In nucleotides, the CDR3 is TGTGCCAGCAGCCTCAGACGCCTTAGTGGGTCTGGGGCCAACGTCCTGACTTTC. It specifies CASSLRRLSGSGANVLTF.

About this clonotype itself: One end of the junction fails to match germline, which may point to a read error. This chain connects TRBV6-2 or TRBV6-3 to TRBJ2-6; D not certain. The CDR3 has 20 residues. CDR1 is MNHEY and CDR2 is SVGEGT in the germline V gene. This CDR3 reads CAGSYWFRSGDFSGANVLTF. In DNA, the CDR3 is TGTGCCGGCAGTTACTGGTTTAGGTCAGGCGATTTCTCTGGGGCCAACGTCCTGACTTTC.

The chain has TRBV12-3 or TRBV12-4 and TRBJ2-5; D is possibly TRBD1 (5 bases). With 3 bases removed from V and 5 bases from J, the gap between germline ends came to 10 bases. The CDR3 is made up of 13 amino acids. CDR3 protein: CASSLGPWETQYF. CDR3 nucleotide sequence: TGTGCCAGCAGTTTGGGGCCGTGGGAGACCCAGTACTTC.

This clonotype was picked up a small number of times. J is TRBJ1-1 and V is TRBV2; no reliable D call. Per the germline V gene, CDR1 is SNHLY and CDR2 is FYNNEI. V was clipped by 10 bases and J by 1 base, with 13 bases between them. This CDR3 has 13 amino acids. The chain's CDR3 is CATRGWENTEAFF. The CDR3, as DNA: TGTGCCACCAGAGGGTGGGAGAACACTGAAGCTTTCTTT.

The chain's CDR3 is CSARVGTSRPDTQYF. As DNA, the CDR3 is TGCAGTGCTAGAGTTGGGACTAGCCGTCCAGATACGCAGTATTTT. The rearrangement uses TRBV20-1 and TRBJ2-3, with 9 bases fitting TRBD2. Germline V gene sequence: CDR1 DFQATT, CDR2 SNEGSKA (reference sequence). V trimming: 1 base; J trimming: 4 bases; junction bases outside the gene matches: 6. The CDR3 contains 15 residues.

This clonotype was counted only a few times. The chain's CDR3 is CASTGLADNEQFF. CDR3 nucleotides: TGTGCCAGCACCGGACTAGCGGATAATGAGCAGTTCTTC. The rearrangement links TRBV7-9 to TRBJ2-1, with 10 bases identical to TRBD2. This CDR3 is built from 13 residues. Losses at the gene ends were 7 bases for V and 7 bases for J; bases not matched to a gene: 4. Germline-derived CDR1 and CDR2 are SEHNR and FQNEAQ (reference sequence).

For this clonotype: One end of the junction does not line up with germline, which may come from a read error. This rearrangement joins TRBV13 to TRBJ2-2; perhaps D is TRBD1 or TRBD2 (5 bases each). CDR3 size: 16 residues. Germline V gives CDR1 PRHDT, CDR2 FYEKMQ (reference sequence). The CDR3 sequence is CASRPGIRQNPGELFF. DNA for the CDR3: TGTGCCAGCAGGCCGGGGATTAGACAGAACCCCGGGGAGCTGTTTTTT.

This clonotype was picked up many times. The chain links TRBV7-9 to TRBJ1-3; D remains unclear. This CDR3 contains 15 residues. From germline, CDR1 is SEHNR and CDR2 FQNEAQ (reference sequence). Deletions cut 1 base from V and 0 bases from J, with 7 bases between. CDR3 DNA: TGTGCCAGCAGCTTAGGAGGGAACTCTGGAAACACCATATATTTT. Residues: CASSLGGNSGNTIYF.

The chain recombines TRBV7-7 with TRBJ2-5; the D gene is possibly TRBD2 (6 bases). V was shortened by 3 bases and J by 5 bases, with 22 bases between the two germline ends. The germline V gene has CDR1 SSHAT and CDR2 FNYEAQ (reference sequence). The length of the CDR3 is 17 residues. CDR3 sequence: CASSLARGRGAWETQYF. CDR3 sequence (DNA): TGTGCCAGCAGCTTGGCCCGTGGGCGGGGCGCTTGGGAGACCCAGTACTTC. The whole variable domain, filled in from reference TRBV7-7 and TRBJ2-5, reads GAGVSQSPRYKVTKRGQDVTLRCDPISSHATLYWYQQALGQGPEFLTYFNYEAQPDKSGLPSDRFSAERPEGSISTLTIQRTEQRDSAMYRCASSLARGRGAWETQYFGPGTRLLVL.

This clonotype was detected only a few times. V and J are TRBV29-1 and TRBJ2-3; D not certain. V was pared by 7 bases and J by 0 bases, with 29 bases between. The CDR3 totals 19 residues. The germline CDR1 and CDR2 sequences are SQVTM and ANQGSEA. As DNA, the CDR3 is TGCAGCGCCGCCAAACCACTTAACACGCAAGACTTGAGCACAGATACGCAGTATTTT. Translating gives CSAAKPLNTQDLSTDTQYF.